A selection of T cell receptor beta chains follows, all from one sample in a study of a mutant IDH1 vaccine in newly diagnosed glioma. Sequencing used immunoSEQ multiplex PCR; TCRdb keeps in-frame clones, though not all of them. The sample consists of about 11,000 clones, roughly four fifths of them appearing once. For these receptors, no antigen is known. Material: PBMCs, obtained from a glioma patient whose treatment included an IDH1 peptide vaccine. These receptors all come from a man aged 30 to 39 with glioma. The CDR3 runs from the conserved cysteine through the conserved F or W. The D gene is left open where the match is weak. Clone size, where shown, is once, few, many, or a class for clones that have expanded.

CDR3 protein: CASSIMTDFYNTIYF
CDR3 DNA: TGTGCCAGCTCCATAATGACAGATTTTTATAACACCATATATTTT
D gene: NA
clone size: NA
J gene: TRBJ1-3
V gene: TRBV25-1

CDR3 protein: CASSSETSGTLEQYF
CDR3 DNA: TGTGCCAGCAGCTCCGAGACTAGCGGGACTCTCGAGCAGTACTTC
D gene: TRBD2
clone size: NA
J gene: TRBJ2-7
V gene: TRBV7-9

CDR3 protein: CAGGSQTGAYEQYF
CDR3 DNA: TGTGCCGGCGGCTCCCAGACAGGGGCCTACGAGCAGTACTTC
D gene: TRBD1
clone size: NA
J gene: TRBJ2-7
V gene: TRBV5-6

CDR3 protein: CASSFLQGLTDTQYF
CDR3 DNA: TGTGCCAGCAGCTTCCTCCAGGGCCTCACAGATACGCAGTATTTT
D gene: NA
clone size: NA
J gene: TRBJ2-3
V gene: TRBV7-8

CDR3 protein: CASSLENRDGYTF
CDR3 DNA: TGTGCCAGCAGCTTAGAGAACAGGGATGGCTACACCTTC
D gene: NA
clone size: few
J gene: TRBJ1-2
V gene: TRBV7-9

CDR3 protein: CASSQEIAGGFEQYF
CDR3 DNA: TGCGCCAGCAGCCAAGAGATAGCGGGAGGATTCGAGCAGTACTTC
D gene: TRBD2
clone size: NA
J gene: TRBJ2-7
V gene: TRBV4-1

CDR3 protein: CASSLTANSGNTIYF
CDR3 DNA: TGTGCCAGCAGCCTAACGGCTAACTCTGGAAACACCATATATTTT
D gene: NA
clone size: NA
J gene: TRBJ1-3
V gene: TRBV6-4

CDR3 protein: CASSEGKGYGRAQHF
CDR3 DNA: TGTGCCAGCAGTGAAGGAAAGGGCTACGGCAGGGCCCAGCATTTT
D gene: NA
clone size: NA
J gene: TRBJ1-5
V gene: TRBV6-1

CDR3 protein: CASSDRGSYNEQFF
CDR3 DNA: TGTGCCAGCAGTGACAGGGGGTCCTACAATGAGCAGTTCTTC
D gene: TRBD1
clone size: NA
J gene: TRBJ2-1
V gene: TRBV6-5

CDR3 protein: CASSLASSGAEAFF
CDR3 DNA: TGTGCCAGCAGCTTAGCCTCGTCGGGCGCTGAAGCTTTCTTT
D gene: NA
clone size: NA
J gene: TRBJ1-1
V gene: TRBV7-9

CDR3 protein: CASSLVRYEQYF
CDR3 DNA: TGCGCCAGCAGCTTGGTGAGGTACGAGCAGTACTTC
D gene: NA
clone size: NA
J gene: TRBJ2-7
V gene: TRBV5-1

CDR3 protein: CASYRGPNTGELFF
CDR3 DNA: TGTGCTAGCTACAGGGGGCCGAACACCGGGGAGCTGTTTTTT
D gene: TRBD1
clone size: large
J gene: TRBJ2-2
V gene: TRBV12-5

CDR3 protein: CASSLATGAEAFF
CDR3 DNA: TGTGCCAGCAGCTTAGCGACGGGGGCTGAAGCTTTCTTT
D gene: NA
clone size: NA
J gene: TRBJ1-1
V gene: TRBV7-9

CDR3 protein: CASSPWTKESAGELFF
CDR3 DNA: TGTGCCAGCAGCCCATGGACTAAGGAGTCCGCCGGGGAGCTGTTTTTT
D gene: NA
clone size: NA
J gene: TRBJ2-2
V gene: TRBV11-2

CDR3 protein: CASSQGRERELPLTQYF
CDR3 DNA: TGTGCCAGCAGCCAAGGGCGGGAGCGGGAGCTCCCCCTCACCCAGTACTTC
D gene: TRBD2
clone size: NA
J gene: TRBJ2-5
V gene: TRBV14

CDR3 protein: CASSQEIQREGGDTQYF
CDR3 DNA: TGTGCCAGCAGCCAAGAGATTCAGCGGGAGGGGGGAGATACGCAGTATTTT
D gene: TRBD2
clone size: NA
J gene: TRBJ2-3
V gene: TRBV4-2

CDR3 protein: CASRQPGQKEQFF
CDR3 DNA: TGTGCCAGCCGCCAACCGGGCCAGAAGGAGCAGTTCTTC
D gene: NA
clone size: NA
J gene: TRBJ2-1
V gene: TRBV7-2

CDR3 protein: CSVQDSNPGELFF
CDR3 DNA: TGCAGCGTTCAAGACAGTAACCCCGGGGAGCTGTTTTTT
D gene: NA
clone size: NA
J gene: TRBJ2-2
V gene: TRBV29-1

CDR3 protein: CASSLRPGEGRDTQYF
CDR3 DNA: TGTGCCAGCAGCTTACGGCCGGGTGAAGGAAGGGATACGCAGTATTTT
D gene: NA
clone size: NA
J gene: TRBJ2-3
V gene: TRBV7-9

CDR3 protein: CASRDSGRHYNEQFF
CDR3 DNA: TGTGCCAGCAGAGATAGCGGGAGACACTACAATGAGCAGTTCTTC
D gene: TRBD2
clone size: few
J gene: TRBJ2-1
V gene: TRBV14

CDR3 protein: CASSYSGPTDTQYF
CDR3 DNA: TGTGCCAGCAGTTACTCGGGCCCCACAGATACGCAGTATTTT
D gene: NA
clone size: few
J gene: TRBJ2-3
V gene: TRBV6-5

CDR3 protein: CASRRRDTEAFF
CDR3 DNA: TGTGCCAGCAGACGCCGGGACACTGAAGCTTTCTTT
D gene: NA
clone size: NA
J gene: TRBJ1-1
V gene: TRBV4-2

CDR3 protein: CAISEPLRGAGYTF
CDR3 DNA: TGTGCCATCAGTGAGCCCCTCCGTGGGGCGGGCTACACCTTC
D gene: NA
clone size: few
J gene: TRBJ1-2
V gene: TRBV10-3

CDR3 protein: CASSSGPGFAYEQYF
CDR3 DNA: TGTGCCAGCAGCTCTGGCCCAGGGTTCGCCTACGAGCAGTACTTC
D gene: NA
clone size: NA
J gene: TRBJ2-7
V gene: TRBV11-2

CDR3 protein: CASSLAGVKDTQYF
CDR3 DNA: TGTGCCAGCAGTCTAGCGGGAGTCAAAGATACGCAGTATTTT
D gene: TRBD2
clone size: NA
J gene: TRBJ2-3
V gene: TRBV6-1

CDR3 protein: CASSQEGQLNTEAFF
CDR3 DNA: TGCGCCAGCAGCCAAGAGGGACAGTTGAACACTGAAGCTTTCTTT
D gene: TRBD1
clone size: NA
J gene: TRBJ1-1
V gene: TRBV4-1

CDR3 protein: CASRGNEQFF
CDR3 DNA: TGTGCCAGCAGGGGAAATGAGCAGTTCTTC
D gene: NA
clone size: NA
J gene: TRBJ2-1
V gene: TRBV2

CDR3 protein: CASSGGTGDDEQYF
CDR3 DNA: TGCGCCAGCAGCGGCGGGACAGGGGATGACGAGCAGTACTTC
D gene: TRBD1
clone size: NA
J gene: TRBJ2-7
V gene: TRBV5-1

CDR3 protein: CASSPTGDTQYF
CDR3 DNA: TGTGCCAGCAGTCCGACTGGCGATACGCAGTATTTT
D gene: NA
clone size: NA
J gene: TRBJ2-3
V gene: TRBV2

CDR3 protein: CASMMGTGGTEAFF
CDR3 DNA: TGCGCCAGCATGATGGGGACAGGGGGGACTGAAGCTTTCTTT
D gene: TRBD1
clone size: few
J gene: TRBJ1-1
V gene: TRBV5-1

CDR3 protein: CASSLRLVPGNTIYF
CDR3 DNA: TGTGCCAGCAGTTTAAGGCTTGTTCCTGGAAACACCATATATTTT
D gene: NA
clone size: NA
J gene: TRBJ1-3
V gene: TRBV27

CDR3 protein: CASSGQHNQPQHF
CDR3 DNA: TGTGCCAGCAGTGGGCAGCACAATCAGCCCCAGCATTTT
D gene: NA
clone size: NA
J gene: TRBJ1-5
V gene: TRBV6-5

CDR3 protein: CASRRGQSTDTQYF
CDR3 DNA: TGCGCCAGCAGACGGGGACAGAGCACAGATACGCAGTATTTT
D gene: TRBD1
clone size: NA
J gene: TRBJ2-3
V gene: TRBV5-1

CDR3 protein: CASSQASLYNEQFF
CDR3 DNA: TGTGCCAGCAGCCAAGCTAGTCTTTACAATGAGCAGTTCTTC
D gene: NA
clone size: NA
J gene: TRBJ2-1
V gene: TRBV14

CDR3 protein: CASKVPGNTEAFF
CDR3 DNA: TGTGCCTCCAAGGTCCCGGGGAACACTGAAGCTTTCTTT
D gene: NA
clone size: NA
J gene: TRBJ1-1
V gene: TRBV19

CDR3 protein: CASSFGGAQALNQPQHF
CDR3 DNA: TGTGCCAGCAGCTTTGGGGGGGCCCAAGCTCTTAATCAGCCCCAGCATTTT
D gene: NA
clone size: NA
J gene: TRBJ1-5
V gene: TRBV5-4

CDR3 protein: CATSPNSGGYTF
CDR3 DNA: TGTGCCACCAGTCCTAACTCAGGTGGCTACACCTTC
D gene: NA
clone size: NA
J gene: TRBJ1-2
V gene: TRBV6-5

CDR3 protein: CASSEPGGGRGETQYF
CDR3 DNA: TGCGCCAGCAGCGAGCCGGGGGGAGGACGAGGAGAGACCCAGTACTTC
D gene: TRBD2
clone size: NA
J gene: TRBJ2-5
V gene: TRBV5-1

CDR3 protein: CASSEEGPSYEQYF
CDR3 DNA: TGTGCCAGCAGTGAAGAGGGGCCCTCCTACGAGCAGTACTTC
D gene: NA
clone size: NA
J gene: TRBJ2-7
V gene: TRBV6-1

CDR3 protein: CAISSGQGGDEQFF
CDR3 DNA: TGTGCCATCAGTTCCGGACAGGGAGGCGATGAGCAGTTCTTC
D gene: TRBD1
clone size: NA
J gene: TRBJ2-1
V gene: TRBV10-3

CDR3 protein: CATSLGDTEAFF
CDR3 DNA: TGTGCCACCAGTTTAGGGGACACTGAAGCTTTCTTT
D gene: NA
clone size: NA
J gene: TRBJ1-1
V gene: TRBV15

CDR3 protein: CASSLQGQGTEAFF
CDR3 DNA: TGTGCCAGCAGCTTACAGGGGCAGGGCACTGAAGCTTTCTTT
D gene: NA
clone size: few
J gene: TRBJ1-1
V gene: TRBV7-8

CDR3 protein: CASWEQKGTEAFF
CDR3 DNA: TGTGCCTCCTGGGAACAGAAAGGGACTGAAGCTTTCTTT
D gene: NA
clone size: NA
J gene: TRBJ1-1
V gene: TRBV30

CDR3 protein: CASSQGIVRGRSLYNEQFF
CDR3 DNA: TGCGCCAGCAGCCAAGGGATCGTCCGGGGACGCTCTCTCTACAATGAGCAGTTCTTC
D gene: NA
clone size: NA
J gene: TRBJ2-1
V gene: TRBV4-1

CDR3 protein: CASSKKDRGFYEQYF
CDR3 DNA: TGTGCCAGCAGCAAAAAGGACAGGGGATTCTACGAGCAGTACTTC
D gene: NA
clone size: NA
J gene: TRBJ2-7
V gene: TRBV21-1

CDR3 protein: CATSRVAGANVLTF
CDR3 DNA: TGTGCCACCAGCAGAGTTGCTGGGGCCAACGTCCTGACTTTC
D gene: NA
clone size: NA
J gene: TRBJ2-6
V gene: TRBV15

CDR3 protein: CASSTIRFQGHEQYF
CDR3 DNA: TGTGCCAGCAGCACCATCCGGTTCCAGGGCCACGAGCAGTACTTC
D gene: NA
clone size: few
J gene: TRBJ2-7
V gene: TRBV21-1

CDR3 protein: CASSETGTVNEKLFF
CDR3 DNA: TGTGCCAGCAGTGAAACCGGGACAGTGAATGAAAAACTGTTTTTT
D gene: TRBD1
clone size: NA
J gene: TRBJ1-4
V gene: TRBV2

CDR3 protein: CSVRGGAYGYTF
CDR3 DNA: TGCAGCGTTAGAGGGGGCGCCTATGGCTACACCTTC
D gene: TRBD1
clone size: NA
J gene: TRBJ1-2
V gene: TRBV29-1

CDR3 protein: CASSLEGARGYTF
CDR3 DNA: TGTGCCAGCAGCTTGGAGGGGGCAAGAGGCTACACCTTC
D gene: TRBD1
clone size: NA
J gene: TRBJ1-2
V gene: TRBV5-8

CDR3 protein: CASGPAVYEQYF
CDR3 DNA: TGTGCTAGTGGTCCGGCCGTCTACGAGCAGTACTTC
D gene: NA
clone size: NA
J gene: TRBJ2-7
V gene: TRBV12-5

CDR3 protein: CASREGGVYNEQFF
CDR3 DNA: TGCGCCAGCAGGGAAGGGGGTGTCTACAATGAGCAGTTCTTC
D gene: NA
clone size: NA
J gene: TRBJ2-1
V gene: TRBV5-1

CDR3 protein: CASSQDRGGYTIYF
CDR3 DNA: TGCGCCAGCAGCCAAGATCGAGGGGGATACACCATATATTTT
D gene: NA
clone size: NA
J gene: TRBJ1-3
V gene: TRBV4-1

CDR3 protein: CASSLAREQETQYF
CDR3 DNA: TGTGCCAGCAGCTTAGCGAGGGAGCAAGAGACCCAGTACTTC
D gene: NA
clone size: NA
J gene: TRBJ2-5
V gene: TRBV7-9

CDR3 protein: CASSQEGTTYNEQFF
CDR3 DNA: TGTGCCAGCAGCCAAGAAGGGACTACCTACAATGAGCAGTTCTTC
D gene: TRBD2
clone size: NA
J gene: TRBJ2-1
V gene: TRBV4-2

CDR3 protein: CASSVRWQGATGELFF
CDR3 DNA: TGTGCCAGCAGCGTACGGTGGCAGGGGGCTACCGGGGAGCTGTTTTTT
D gene: TRBD1
clone size: NA
J gene: TRBJ2-2
V gene: TRBV9

CDR3 protein: CASSLGRGPDTQYF
CDR3 DNA: TGCGCCAGCAGCTTGGGGAGGGGGCCAGATACGCAGTATTTT
D gene: NA
clone size: NA
J gene: TRBJ2-3
V gene: TRBV5-1

CDR3 protein: CASSVEALSTEAFF
CDR3 DNA: TGTGCCAGCAGCGTAGAGGCCTTGAGCACTGAAGCTTTCTTT
D gene: NA
clone size: once
J gene: TRBJ1-1
V gene: TRBV9

CDR3 protein: CASSYAGNTEAFF
CDR3 DNA: TGTGCCAGCAGTTACGCGGGCAACACTGAAGCTTTCTTT
D gene: NA
clone size: NA
J gene: TRBJ1-1
V gene: TRBV6-6

CDR3 protein: CASSPWDRNTEAFF
CDR3 DNA: TGTGCCAGCAGCCCGTGGGACCGGAACACTGAAGCTTTCTTT
D gene: NA
clone size: NA
J gene: TRBJ1-1
V gene: TRBV5-8